These 15 T cell receptor beta chains were sequenced from one sample in a study of blood T cell repertoires in COVID-19. The data were produced by immunoSEQ multiplex PCR, yet TCRdb's version contains in-frame clones alone and is incomplete. The sample lists around 200,000 clones, roughly 90% occurring once. The sequenced sample consisted of peripheral blood. The receptors stem from a man aged 70-80 years with active or convalescent COVID-19.

The table lists this clone with a few counts. The V call is TRBV18, the J call TRBJ2-1, with D maybe TRBD1 (7 bases). V gave up 2 bases and J gave up 3 bases, with 14 bases separating them. CDR1 KGHSH and CDR2 LQKENI come from the germline V gene. The CDR3 contains 16 residues. The CDR3 loop reads CASSPSAGQSYNEQFF. The CDR3 DNA reads as TGTGCCAGCTCACCATCGGCGGGACAGAGCTACAATGAGCAGTTCTTC.

V and J are TRBV27 and TRBJ2-7, with D possibly matching TRBD1 (7 bases). V lost 5 bases to trimming and J lost 3 bases, with 29 bases between them. The germline gives CDR1 MNHEY, CDR2 SMNVEV (reference sequence). The CDR3 runs to 19 residues. CDR3 protein: CASSPRDSLRGWRGYEQYF. For the CDR3, the DNA is TGTGCCAGCAGTCCCCGGGACAGCCTCCGCGGATGGCGGGGCTACGAGCAGTACTTC.

This chain connects TRBV15 to TRBJ2-7; possible D gene TRBD2, 6 bases. The germline CDR1 and CDR2 sequences are LNHNV and YYDKDF (reference sequence). V lost 1 base and J 2 bases, leaving 12 bases between the germline ends. The CDR3 totals 15 residues. CDR3 nucleotide sequence: TGTGCCACCAGCAGAGGAGGGACGGGGGCCTACGAGCAGTACTTC. Translated, it gives CATSRGGTGAYEQYF.

CDR3 loop: CASSLVFRGSGNTIYF. As DNA, the CDR3 is TGTGCCAGCAGCTTAGTCTTCAGGGGCTCTGGAAACACCATATATTTT. The chain carries TRBV7-8 and TRBJ1-3; tentatively, D is TRBD1 (6 bases). The CDR3 is 16 amino acids. Deletions cut 1 base from V and 0 bases from J, with 10 bases between. Germline V gene sequence: CDR1 SGHVS, CDR2 FQNEAQ.

Comment on this clone: A clone one base away is much larger, so this may be a read error. The chain links TRBV12-3 or TRBV12-4 to TRBJ1-2; the match to TRBD1 covers 9 bases. V trimming: 6 bases; J trimming: 4 bases; junction bases outside the gene matches: 3. The CDR3 spans 13 residues. The CDR3 nucleotides read TGTGCCAGCAGCTGGGGACAGGGCTATGGCTACACCTTC. Protein: CASSWGQGYGYTF.

The rearrangement joins TRBV4-3 to TRBJ2-1; 8 positions match TRBD1. This CDR3 has 17 amino acids. J was trimmed by 5 bases and V by 0 bases; bases with no gene match: 9. Germline V gene sequence: CDR1 LGHNA, CDR2 YSLEER. The CDR3 region is CASSQEGDRRPNNEQFF. The CDR3, as DNA: TGCGCCAGCAGCCAAGAAGGGGACAGGCGCCCAAACAATGAGCAGTTCTTC.

The chain employs TRBV29-1 and TRBJ2-7; tentatively, D is TRBD2 (5 bases). Trimming pared 1 base from V and 4 bases from J, leaving 8 bases between. CDR1 is SQVTM and CDR2 is ANQGSEA in the germline V gene. The CDR3 is 12 amino acids. The CDR3 DNA reads as TGCAGCGTTGAAGTGAGGAGGTACGAGCAGTACTTC. It encodes CSVEVRRYEQYF.

In this sample, this clone turned up a few times. The J gene is TRBJ1-2, the V gene TRBV9; D may be TRBD1 (5 bases). CDR1 and CDR2 from the germline V gene are SGDLS and YYNGEE. The V gene lost 0 bases and the J gene lost 4 bases, with 19 bases spanning the gap. This CDR3 region has 17 residues. The CDR3 bases are TGTGCCAGCAGCGTAGGAGGGCCTCGGGGGGGGTTCTATGGCTACACCTTC. Its protein product is CASSVGGPRGGFYGYTF.

J is TRBJ1-5 and V is TRBV19; no reliable D call. This CDR3 is built from 15 residues. From germline, CDR1 is LNHDA and CDR2 SQIVND (reference sequence). V shed 7 bases and J shed 0 bases, with 13 bases lying between them. CDR3 region: CASTVRLNSNQPQHF. The CDR3 DNA follows: TGTGCCAGTACAGTGCGGCTAAATAGCAATCAGCCCCAGCATTTT. Supplemented by reference TRBV19 and TRBJ1-5, the full variable domain reads DGGITQSPKYLFRKEGQNVTLSCEQNLNHDAMYWYRQDPGQGLRLIYYSQIVNDFQKGDIAEGYSVSREKKESFPLTVTSAQKNPTAFYLCASTVRLNSNQPQHFGDGTRLSIL.

The gene calls are TRBV18 and TRBJ1-1; possibly TRBD1 for D (5 bases). V lost 0 bases, J lost 4 bases, and 9 bases lay in between. The CDR3 runs 14 residues. CDR1 and CDR2 (germline): KGHSH, LQKENI. The CDR3 DNA reads TGTGCCAGCTCACCACCGGGCAGGGTCACTGAAGCTTTCTTT. Protein product: CASSPPGRVTEAFF.

The genes are TRBV19 and TRBJ1-2, with D tentatively TRBD1 (6 bases). CDR3 length: 15 amino acids. Germline lookup yields CDR1 LNHDA and CDR2 SQIVND (reference sequence). Trimming removed 4 bases from V and 5 bases from J, with 17 bases in between. CDR3 in amino acids: CASSTTHRASYGYTF. The CDR3 nucleotides are TGTGCCAGTAGTACCACCCACAGGGCCTCGTATGGCTACACCTTC.

The chain links TRBV18 to TRBJ2-3; 13 nucleotides line up with TRBD2. Trimming took 3 bases from V and 6 from J; bases not matched to a gene: 9. This CDR3 spans 17 amino acids. The germline V gene encodes CDR1 KGHSH and CDR2 LQKENI. The DNA of the CDR3 is TGTGCCAGCTCACCCCGACTAGCGGGGGGACCGTCGGATACGCAGTATTTT. As protein: CASSPRLAGGPSDTQYF.

CDR3 amino acids: CASSPSDTYEQYF. CDR3 DNA: TGTGCCAGTAGTCCCTCGGACACTTACGAGCAGTACTTC. The rearrangement joins TRBV19 to TRBJ2-7; D is possibly TRBD1 (5 bases). V lost 5 bases to trimming and J lost 4 bases, with 12 bases between them. From germline, CDR1 is LNHDA and CDR2 SQIVND (reference sequence). The CDR3 runs to 13 residues.

V and J are TRBV5-1 and TRBJ1-3; 8 positions match TRBD1. Looked up from germline, CDR1 is SGHRS and CDR2 is YFSETQ. The V and J ends lost 4 bases and 8 bases, in that order; junction bases with no gene match: 11. The CDR3 covers 15 residues. The CDR3 sequence is CASSPGVTGADTIYF. For the CDR3, the DNA is TGCGCCAGCAGCCCGGGAGTGACAGGGGCGGACACCATATATTTT.

V and J are TRBV3-1 (or the pseudogene TRBV3-2) and TRBJ1-6, with TRBD1 identical over 8 bases. This CDR3 has 15 residues. V trimming: 3 bases; J trimming: 6 bases; junction bases outside the gene matches: 4. In germline, CDR1 is LGHDT, CDR2 YNNKEL (reference sequence). CDR3 sequence: CASSHGTGGNSPLHF. The CDR3 DNA follows: TGTGCCAGCAGCCACGGGACAGGCGGTAATTCACCCCTCCACTTT.